What follows is one T cell receptor (beta chain) and its context. The data derive from a study of blood T cell repertoires in COVID-19. Study information: Material from acute and convalescent COVID-19 was sourced from the United States, Italy and Spain. Nucleic acid was either cDNA or gDNA, and it came from T cells, B-cell-depleted T cells, or PBMCs.

Study processing details: Estimated nucleated cell counts came from reference gene primer amplification. Libraries were prepared by immunoSEQ multiplex PCR; TCRdb keeps only in-frame clonotypes and omits some of them. V, J and clone size derive from that table, while D and trimming were established from the DNA sequence. The repertoire holds just under 350,000 clones, around nine tenths seen once, with about 7% in the top ten. Germline CDR1 LGHDT, CDR2 YNNKEL (reference sequence). Trimming took 0 bases from V and 6 from J, leaving 12 bases between them. This CDR3 has 16 amino acids. The sequencing input was peripheral blood. This TCR was sampled from a woman between 65 and 79 years old with COVID-19, enrolled during active disease. The V gene is TRBV3-1 (or the pseudogene TRBV3-2), the J gene TRBJ1-6; maybe TRBD1 (6 bases). The CDR3 region has the DNA TGTGCCAGCAGCCAAGATGGCAGCAGGGGTAATTCACCCCTCCACTTT. Encoded protein: CASSQDGSRGNSPLHF.